This T cell receptor (beta chain) was captured by sequencing in a study of blood T cell repertoires in COVID-19. About the research overall: T cells, B-cell-depleted T cells, or PBMCs supplied cDNA or gDNA.

Sequenced by immunoSEQ multiplex PCR; TCRdb stores in-frame clones only, minus some. The table includes about 440,000 clones, about nine tenths detected once. CDR3 length: 14 residues. Germline V gene lookup returns CDR1 LNHNV and CDR2 YYDKDF (reference sequence). V was trimmed by 7 bases and J by 4 bases, leaving 16 bases between them. This chain joins TRBV15 and TRBJ1-2; perhaps TRBD1 as D (5 bases). This TCR came from a young man who had recovered from COVID-19. Material: PBMCs or T cells enriched from blood (not recorded which). Written as DNA, the CDR3 is TGTGCCACCAAGATCCAGGGCTCGGGCTATGGCTACACCTTC. Its protein is CATKIQGSGYGYTF.